This paragraph reports one TCR beta chain. Study processing details: Scientists estimated how many nucleated cells there were by amplifying reference gene primers. Clones were sequenced by immunoSEQ multiplex PCR, and TCRdb holds only the in-frame ones, with some missing. The DNA was the basis for D and trimming; V, J and clone size are from that table. The table lists fewer than 450,000 clones, 88% of them singletons. This entry belongs to a study of blood T cell repertoires in COVID-19. CDR1 and CDR2 (germline): SGHTA, FQGNSA. There are 13 residues in the CDR3. J gave up 5 bases and V 4 bases, and 2 bases lay outside the gene matches.

The sample consisted of peripheral blood. This TCR came from an older woman with COVID-19, enrolled during active disease. The V and J genes are TRBV7-2 and TRBJ1-2; 9 positions agree with TRBD1. In DNA form, the CDR3 reads TGTGCCAGCAGCTGGACAGGGGAATATGGCTACACCTTC. It translates to CASSWTGEYGYTF.